The 29 T cell receptor beta chains listed next were all sequenced from one sample in a study of cytomegalovirus exposure and HLA in healthy donors (dated by TCRdb to about 2017). Libraries were built with the immunoSEQ multiplex PCR assay. For the multiplex PCR, a mixture combining 60 forward primers for TCR Vbeta segments and 13 reverse primers for TCR Jbeta segments was used. TCRdb holds this immuneACCESS table with in-frame rearrangements only. Some clones are missing; in checked studies, unresolved V genes explain under half, and the rest has no known cause. In this sample the table shows under 200,000 clones, roughly three quarters of which occur a single time. Of the sample, approximately 1.3% is held by the ten largest clones. Sequencing was performed on PBMCs. The source of these receptors is a man between 60 and 75 years old in good health and CMV-seronegative.

This clone was detected a few times. The chain joins TRBV28 to TRBJ1-1; D uncertain. This CDR3 spans 15 amino acids. Germline lookup yields CDR1 MDHEN and CDR2 SYDVKM. Trimming cost V 3 bases and J 4 bases, with 15 bases left between them. The CDR3 protein is CASSFLDFKVTEAFF. Here the CDR3 DNA reads TGTGCCAGCAGTTTCCTCGACTTCAAGGTCACTGAAGCTTTCTTT. Variable domain in full (rest from reference TRBV28 and TRBJ1-1): DVKVTQSSRYLVKRTGEKVFLECVQDMDHENMFWYRQDPGLGLRLIYFSYDVKMKEKGDIPEGYSVSREKKERFSLILESASTNQTSMYLCASSFLDFKVTEAFFGQGTRLTVV.

V is TRBV7-9 and J is TRBJ2-1; 13 bases map to TRBD2. The ends lost 4 bases at V and 3 bases at J; junction bases unmatched: 9. The CDR3 has 18 amino acids. The germline V gene has CDR1 SEHNR and CDR2 FQNEAQ (reference sequence). CDR3 DNA: TGTGCCAGCAGCTCCACTAGCGGGAGGGCAGAATACTACAATGAGCAGTTCTTC. Translated, it gives CASSSTSGRAEYYNEQFF.

The V and J genes are TRBV10-1 and TRBJ2-6, with 7 bases lining up with TRBD1. Trimming cost V 3 bases and J 2 bases; bases outside gene matches: 1. Germline CDR1 and CDR2: WNHNN and SYGVQD (reference sequence). This CDR3 spans 15 amino acids. CDR3 protein: CASSDTGAGANVLTF. CDR3 coding DNA: TGCGCCAGCAGTGACACAGGGGCTGGGGCCAACGTCCTGACTTTC.

The gene calls are TRBV6-5 and TRBJ1-2, with D perhaps TRBD1 (5 bases). Germline CDR1 is MNHEY and CDR2 is SVGAGI. The CDR3 contains 15 residues. V dropped 5 bases and J dropped 4 bases, with 17 bases sitting between them. CDR3 sequence (DNA): TGTGCCAGCAGTACCTCGGGCGGGGCGACCTATGGCTACACCTTC. Translation gives CASSTSGGATYGYTF.

The chain links TRBV5-1 to TRBJ2-2; D might be TRBD2 (5 bases). Germline loops: CDR1 SGHRS, CDR2 YFSETQ. V shed 0 bases and J shed 2 bases, with 11 bases lying between them. The CDR3 sequence is 16 residues long. The CDR3: CASSLVAGGNTGELFF. In DNA, the CDR3 is TGCGCCAGCAGCTTGGTGGCAGGAGGTAACACCGGGGAGCTGTTTTTT. Drawing the rest from reference TRBV5-1 and TRBJ2-2, the complete variable domain is KAGVTQTPRYLIKTRGQQVTLSCSPISGHRSVSWYQQTPGQGLQFLFEYFSETQRNKGNFPGRFSGRQFSNSRSEMNVSTLELGDSALYLCASSLVAGGNTGELFFGEGSRLTVL.

The gene calls are TRBV6-6 and TRBJ2-1; D is possibly TRBD1 (7 bases). V lost 5 bases, J lost 8 bases, and 22 bases lay in between. CDR1 and CDR2 (germline): MNHNY, SVGAGI (reference sequence). This CDR3 region has 16 residues. CDR3 loop: CASSTPRGRGVHEQFF. Here the CDR3 DNA reads TGTGCCAGCAGTACCCCCCGCGGCAGGGGGGTGCATGAGCAGTTCTTC.

V is TRBV6-9 and J is TRBJ1-1; D gene uncertain. Germline V lookup: CDR1 MNHGY, CDR2 SVAAGI. The CDR3 is 11 amino acids. V was clipped by 10 bases and J by 6 bases, with 12 bases between them. This CDR3 reads CANLLTSEAFF. The CDR3 DNA follows: TGTGCCAACCTACTTACTTCTGAAGCTTTCTTT.

Of note for this clone: One end of the junction fails to match germline, which may point to a read error. CDR3 in amino acids: CASRLSSVGELYEQYF. The CDR3 DNA follows: TGTGCCAGCAGATTATCTAGCGTCGGGGAGCTCTACGAGCAGTACTTC. The V gene is TRBV27, the J gene TRBJ2-7; D perhaps matches TRBD2 (6 bases). The germline CDR1 and CDR2 sequences are MNHEY and SMNVEV (reference sequence). This CDR3 spans 16 amino acids.

The CDR3 here is CASSFGFGDEQYF. DNA of the CDR3: TGTGCCAGCAGTTTTGGTTTTGGAGACGAGCAGTACTTC. V and J are TRBV28 and TRBJ2-7; no clear D. The CDR3 is 13 residues long. V was trimmed by 3 bases and J by 5 bases, leaving 11 bases between them. Germline V CDR1 and CDR2: MDHEN, SYDVKM.

The V and J genes are TRBV6-4 and TRBJ1-1; the D is unclear. CDR3 length: 20 amino acids. V lost 0 bases, J lost 11 bases, and 34 bases lay in between. CDR1 is MRHNA, CDR2 SNTAGT, per germline. CDR3 residues: CASSDSTVAGHDQSFPWAFF. Written as DNA, the CDR3 is TGTGCCAGCAGTGACTCGACGGTGGCGGGCCATGACCAATCTTTCCCTTGGGCTTTCTTT.

This chain's CDR3 is CATSRDLGVGEQFF. The CDR3 DNA reads as TGTGCCACCAGCAGAGATCTAGGGGTCGGTGAGCAGTTCTTC. The rearrangement uses TRBV15 and TRBJ2-1; tentative D call: TRBD1 (5 bases). Trimming removed 0 bases from V and 9 bases from J, with 12 bases in between. The length of the CDR3 is 14 residues. Per germline, CDR1 LNHNV and CDR2 YYDKDF (reference sequence).

To note about this clone: The identical CDR3 is also encoded by other nucleotide sequences in the sample. The rearrangement uses TRBV30 and TRBJ1-6, with TRBD1 identical over 7 bases. The CDR3 consists of 14 residues. Germline V gene lookup returns CDR1 GTSNPN and CDR2 SVGIG (reference sequence). V shed 0 bases, J shed 7 bases, and the junction held 3 bases outside the gene matches. The CDR3 region is CAWSVQQGNSPLHF. CDR3 nucleotide sequence: TGTGCCTGGAGTGTTCAACAGGGGAATTCACCCCTCCACTTT.

This clone was observed once. The V gene is TRBV7-2, the J gene TRBJ1-6, with a tentative D call TRBD1 (6 bases). Germline CDR1 reads SGHTA; CDR2 reads FQGNSA. This CDR3 spans 14 amino acids. Trimming took off 4 bases at V and 10 bases at J, with 14 bases between the two ends. In DNA, the CDR3 is TGTGCCAGCAGCTCCCTACCAGGGGACTCACCCCTCCACTTT. Translated: CASSSLPGDSPLHF.

This clone was counted only a few times. V gene TRBV27 combines with J gene TRBJ2-7; a weak D match, TRBD1 (5 bases). Per germline, CDR1 MNHEY and CDR2 SMNVEV (reference sequence). Trimming cost V 5 bases and J 0 bases, with 20 bases left between them. The CDR3 sequence is 17 residues long. The CDR3 is CASSPPPDTFRSYEQYF. As DNA, the CDR3 is TGTGCCAGCAGTCCCCCACCGGACACCTTTCGCTCCTACGAGCAGTACTTC.

This chain joins TRBV5-4 and TRBJ2-6; the match to TRBD2 covers 9 bases. This CDR3 region has 17 residues. V lost 4 bases, J lost 2 bases, and 7 bases stayed unmatched. Germline V lookup: CDR1 SGHNT, CDR2 YYREEE (reference sequence). CDR3 nucleotide sequence: TGTGCCAGCAGCGACAGGGCGGGAGGGCCTGGGGCCAACGTCCTGACTTTC. This encodes CASSDRAGGPGANVLTF. Filled out from reference TRBV5-4 and TRBJ2-6, the complete variable domain reads ETGVTQSPTHLIKTRGQQVTLRCSSQSGHNTVSWYQQALGQGPQFIFQYYREEENGRGNFPPRFSGLQFPNYSSELNVNALELDDSALYLCASSDRAGGPGANVLTFGAGSRLTVL.

The chain joins TRBV4-1 to TRBJ1-1; 9 bases are a match to TRBD1. Germline-derived CDR1 and CDR2 are MGHRA and YSYEKL. Losses at the gene ends were 4 bases for V and 9 bases for J; bases not matched to a gene: 12. CDR3 length equals 15 residues. CDR3 bases: TGCGCCAGCAGCCGTGAAGTTGTGGACAGGGGTAAAGCTTTCTTT. It yields the protein CASSREVVDRGKAFF.

V is TRBV20-1 and J is TRBJ2-7; possibly TRBD2 for D (5 bases). The length of the CDR3 is 11 residues. V was trimmed by 3 bases and J by 2 bases, leaving 5 bases between them. The V gene's germline CDR1 is DFQATT and CDR2 SNEGSKA (reference sequence). The CDR3 DNA reads TGCAGTGCTAGCGGGGCCTACGAGCAGTACTTC. Translated: CSASGAYEQYF.

V and J are TRBV27 and TRBJ2-1; TRBD1 might be the D (5 bases). Germline lookup yields CDR1 MNHEY and CDR2 SMNVEV (reference sequence). The V gene lost 6 bases and the J gene lost 9 bases, with 21 bases spanning the gap. This CDR3 has 15 residues. CDR3 nucleotide sequence: TGTGCCAGCAGCCACCCCCTAGGAGCCCAGGGTGAGCAGTTCTTC. Translating gives CASSHPLGAQGEQFF.

The rearrangement uses TRBV28 and TRBJ2-5, with TRBD1 identical over 8 bases. The V and J ends lost 5 bases and 7 bases, in that order; junction bases with no gene match: 9. Germline V gene sequence: CDR1 MDHEN, CDR2 SYDVKM. The CDR3 is 14 amino acids. CDR3 in amino acids: CASSPGDRRLTQYF. The CDR3 nucleotides read TGTGCCAGCAGTCCCGGGGACAGGAGGCTGACCCAGTACTTC.

The rearrangement links TRBV30 to TRBJ1-1; the D is unclear. This CDR3 has 13 residues. With 0 bases removed from V and 5 bases from J, the gap between germline ends came to 10 bases. Germline V gene sequence: CDR1 GTSNPN, CDR2 SVGIG (reference sequence). The CDR3 protein is CAWSVLRATEAFF. CDR3 coding DNA: TGTGCCTGGAGTGTACTGAGGGCTACTGAAGCTTTCTTT.

This clone was observed a few times. The chain combines TRBV25-1 with TRBJ1-1, with TRBD1 matching 8 bases. The CDR3 covers 15 residues. The germline CDR1 and CDR2 sequences are MGHDK and SYGVNS. V dropped 4 bases and J dropped 3; count of bases not matched to a gene: 7. CDR3 nucleotide sequence: TGTGCCAGCAGTGCTCGGGACAGGACAGACACTGAAGCTTTCTTT. This sequence encodes CASSARDRTDTEAFF.

This chain links TRBV14 with TRBJ2-5; D is perhaps TRBD2 (6 bases). This CDR3 region has 15 residues. Germline-derived CDR1 and CDR2 are SGHDN and FVKESK. Trimming removed 7 bases at V and 4 bases at J, with 19 bases between. In nucleotides, the CDR3 is TGTGCCAGCAATCCTGCGGGGCCCGGGATAGAGACCCAGTACTTC. This gives the protein CASNPAGPGIETQYF.

In this sample, this clone turned up once. The chain uses TRBV6-1 and TRBJ2-4; 9 positions agree with TRBD1. This CDR3 comprises 13 residues. Germline V gene sequence: CDR1 MNHNS, CDR2 SASEGT. The J segment lost 6 bases and the V segment lost 9 bases, leaving 6 bases of the junction unmatched. The chain's CDR3 is CASRTGGGNIQYF. In DNA, the CDR3 is TGTGCCAGTAGAACAGGGGGCGGAAACATTCAGTACTTC.

V gene TRBV5-1 combines with J gene TRBJ2-7, with a possible D match to TRBD2 (5 bases). In germline, CDR1 is SGHRS, CDR2 YFSETQ. CDR3 length: 14 residues. With 0 bases removed from V and 6 bases from J, the gap between germline ends came to 13 bases. The CDR3 here is CASSLAVEGGEQYF. Written as DNA, the CDR3 is TGCGCCAGCAGCTTGGCCGTCGAGGGTGGCGAGCAGTACTTC. The full variable domain, rest sourced from reference TRBV5-1 and TRBJ2-7, is KAGVTQTPRYLIKTRGQQVTLSCSPISGHRSVSWYQQTPGQGLQFLFEYFSETQRNKGNFPGRFSGRQFSNSRSEMNVSTLELGDSALYLCASSLAVEGGEQYFGPGTRLTVT.

V and J are TRBV5-1 and TRBJ1-6; D unresolved. The CDR3 consists of 14 residues. With 0 bases removed from V and 7 bases from J, the gap between germline ends came to 8 bases. The germline V gene has CDR1 SGHRS and CDR2 YFSETQ. The CDR3 coding sequence is TGCGCCAGCAGCTTGGTTCCAAGCAATTCACCCCTCCACTTT. It encodes CASSLVPSNSPLHF.

The chain employs TRBV28 and TRBJ1-1, with unresolved D. The CDR3 is 13 amino acids. The germline V gene encodes CDR1 MDHEN and CDR2 SYDVKM. V was pared by 6 bases and J by 0 bases, with 8 bases between. This CDR3 is CASRVTVNTEAFF. CDR3 nucleotides: TGTGCCAGCAGAGTCACGGTGAACACTGAAGCTTTCTTT.

Regarding this clone: At one end the junction does not follow the germline gene, possibly because of a read error. The CDR3 nucleotides are TGTGCCAGCAGAGAAGGACAGGGGGGACAGCCCCAGCATTTT. Its protein is CASREGQGGQPQHF. This sequence joins TRBV6-1 and TRBJ1-5; TRBD1 aligns across 10 bases. The CDR3 covers 14 residues. From germline, CDR1 is MNHNS and CDR2 SASEGT.

V is TRBV10-2 and J is TRBJ2-3, with D possibly matching TRBD1 (6 bases). This CDR3 contains 16 residues. V was trimmed by 0 bases and J by 4 bases, leaving 14 bases between them. Germline V gene sequence: CDR1 WSHSY, CDR2 SAAADI. Here the CDR3 reads CASSESRTAAPDTQYF. CDR3 nucleotide sequence: TGCGCCAGCAGTGAGTCTAGGACAGCTGCCCCAGATACGCAGTATTTT.

CDR3 bases: TGTGCCATCAGTCAGACAGTGAACACTGAAGCTTTCTTT. It translates to CAISQTVNTEAFF. This chain connects TRBV10-3 to TRBJ1-1; perhaps TRBD1 as D (5 bases). Germline V gene lookup returns CDR1 ENHRY and CDR2 SYGVKD. The CDR3 sequence is 13 residues long. The V end lost 5 bases, the J end lost 0 bases, and 7 bases lay between the germline ends.